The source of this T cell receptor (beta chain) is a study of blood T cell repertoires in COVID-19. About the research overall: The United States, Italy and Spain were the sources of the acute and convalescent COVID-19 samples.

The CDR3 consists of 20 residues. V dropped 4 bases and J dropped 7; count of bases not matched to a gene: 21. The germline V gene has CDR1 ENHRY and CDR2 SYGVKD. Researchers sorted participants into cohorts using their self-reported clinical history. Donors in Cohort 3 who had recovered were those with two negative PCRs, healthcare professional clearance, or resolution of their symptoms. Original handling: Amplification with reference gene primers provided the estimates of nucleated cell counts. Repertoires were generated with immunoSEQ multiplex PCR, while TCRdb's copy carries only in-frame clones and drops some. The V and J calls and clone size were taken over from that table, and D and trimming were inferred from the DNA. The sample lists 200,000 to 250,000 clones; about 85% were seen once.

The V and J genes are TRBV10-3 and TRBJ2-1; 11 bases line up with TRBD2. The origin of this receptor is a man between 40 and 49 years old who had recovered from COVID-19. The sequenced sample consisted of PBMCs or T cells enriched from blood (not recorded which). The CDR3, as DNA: TGTGCCATCAGTGGGTATCGGACTAGCGGGCTGCTAAGGCAGGGTAATGAGCAGTTCTTC. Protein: CAISGYRTSGLLRQGNEQFF.